A single sample gave rise to the 12 T cell receptor beta chains below, sequenced in a study of blood T cell repertoires in COVID-19 (dated by TCRdb to the early 2020s). To prepare the library, the immunoSEQ multiplex PCR assay was applied. TCRdb obtained this table from immuneACCESS and retained in-frame rearrangements with V and J assigned. These tables miss some clones; where compared with another copy, unresolved V genes account for less than half of the shortfall, and the remainder is unexplained. Recorded for this sample are tens of thousands of clones; over 80% of them occurred a single time. The ten largest clones capture 12% to 15% of the sample. The material sequenced was peripheral blood. The receptor source for this set is a woman aged 80 or over with acute or convalescent COVID-19.

This clone was detected once. The CDR3 reads CASSLGSGIGVYEQYF. The CDR3 nucleotides read TGTGCCAGCAGCTTGGGCAGCGGGATAGGGGTCTACGAGCAGTACTTC. V usage is TRBV5-4 and J usage is TRBJ2-7; TRBD2 aligns across 7 bases. CDR3 length: 16 amino acids. Germline CDR1 reads SGHNT; CDR2 reads YYREEE (reference sequence). V lost 0 bases to trimming and J lost 3 bases; unmatched junction nucleotides: 9.

The rearrangement links TRBV5-5 to TRBJ2-3, with 11 bases identical to TRBD2. Germline assignment: CDR1 SGHKS and CDR2 YYEKEE (reference sequence). The CDR3 is 16 amino acids. With 0 bases clipped from V and 3 bases from J, the junction kept 3 bases outside the gene matches. The CDR3 coding sequence is TGTGCCAGCAGCTTGGTTCCTAGCGGGAGGACAGATACGCAGTATTTT. It is translated as CASSLVPSGRTDTQYF.

This rearrangement joins TRBV2 to TRBJ2-7; TRBD2 agrees at 11 bases. With 2 bases clipped from V and 6 bases from J, the junction kept 3 bases outside the gene matches. This CDR3 region has 14 residues. Germline V lookup: CDR1 SNHLY, CDR2 FYNNEI. The CDR3: CASSELAGGGEQYF. As DNA, the CDR3 is TGTGCCAGCAGTGAATTAGCGGGAGGGGGCGAGCAGTACTTC.

CDR3 region: CASSFYFSGSSYEQYF. The CDR3 region has the DNA TGCGCCAGCAGCTTCTATTTTAGCGGGAGCTCCTACGAGCAGTACTTC. This sequence joins TRBV5-1 and TRBJ2-7; 9 bases are a match to TRBD2. V gave up 2 bases and J gave up 0 bases; unmatched junction bases: 6. The CDR3 sequence is 16 residues long. From germline, CDR1 is SGHRS and CDR2 YFSETQ.

This chain joins TRBV5-4 and TRBJ1-1; D gene uncertain. Germline-derived CDR1 and CDR2 are SGHNT and YYREEE (reference sequence). V was trimmed by 3 bases and J by 6 bases, leaving 21 bases between them. This CDR3 is 16 amino acids long. CDR3 sequence (DNA): TGTGCCAGCAGCTCCCGAGCCGACTCTCCTAGTGCTGAAGCTTTCTTT. It specifies CASSSRADSPSAEAFF.

The chain has TRBV29-1 and TRBJ2-2; TRBD1 aligns across 10 bases. Germline CDR1 and CDR2: SQVTM and ANQGSEA. The CDR3 contains 14 residues. Trimming took 7 bases from V and 1 from J; bases not matched to a gene: 3. In nucleotides, the CDR3 is TGCAGCGCCGGACAGGGGGGGAACACCGGGGAGCTGTTTTTT. Its translation is CSAGQGGNTGELFF.

The genes are TRBV13 and TRBJ2-7; weak D call: TRBD2 (6 bases). Per the germline V gene, CDR1 is PRHDT and CDR2 is FYEKMQ (reference sequence). The CDR3 sequence is 14 residues long. With 1 base removed from V and 4 bases from J, the gap between germline ends came to 11 bases. Here the CDR3 reads CASSLDGSMYEQYF. In DNA, the CDR3 is TGTGCCAGCAGCTTAGACGGGAGTATGTACGAGCAGTACTTC.

The chain recombines TRBV13 with TRBJ2-7; 13 nucleotides match TRBD2. Germline loops: CDR1 PRHDT, CDR2 FYEKMQ (reference sequence). The trim removed 5 bases at V and 1 base at J, leaving 5 bases unmatched. This CDR3 comprises 16 residues. The DNA of the CDR3 is TGTGCCAGCAGCCCAGGACTAGCGGGAGCATCCTACGAGCAGTACTTC. It yields the protein CASSPGLAGASYEQYF. Full variable domain (outside the CDR3, taken from reference TRBV13 and TRBJ2-7): AAGVIQSPRHLIKEKRETATLKCYPIPRHDTVYWYQQGPGQDPQFLISFYEKMQSDKGSIPDRFSAQQFSDYHSELNMSSLELGDSALYFCASSPGLAGASYEQYFGPGTRLTVT.

The chain combines TRBV11-2 with TRBJ1-5, with D possibly being TRBD1 (6 bases). The CDR3 length is 14 residues. The V gene's germline CDR1 is SGHAT and CDR2 FQNNGV. The V and J ends lost 3 bases and 5 bases respectively, with 11 bases between them. This chain's CDR3 is CASSLDRFDQPQHF. CDR3 DNA sequence: TGTGCCAGCAGCTTGGACAGATTTGATCAGCCCCAGCATTTT.

V is TRBV13 and J is TRBJ2-7; tentative D call: TRBD1 (6 bases). Germline V gene sequence: CDR1 PRHDT, CDR2 FYEKMQ (reference sequence). V was trimmed by 2 bases and J by 0 bases, leaving 11 bases between them. The CDR3 has 15 amino acids. The CDR3 reads CASSLRSDSSYEQYF. CDR3 in DNA: TGTGCCAGCAGCTTAAGATCGGACAGCTCCTACGAGCAGTACTTC.

The rearrangement uses TRBV28 and TRBJ2-3, with D tentatively TRBD2 (6 bases). Germline values: CDR1 MDHEN, CDR2 SYDVKM. V was pared by 3 bases and J by 0 bases, with 7 bases between. This CDR3 has 14 amino acids. The CDR3, as DNA: TGTGCCAGCAGTTTTGGGGGGAGCACAGATACGCAGTATTTT. Residues: CASSFGGSTDTQYF.

This clone was detected once. This chain links TRBV28 with TRBJ2-7; perhaps TRBD2 as D (5 bases). Trimming removed 3 bases at V and 2 bases at J, with 8 bases between. Germline lookup yields CDR1 MDHEN and CDR2 SYDVKM. The CDR3 length is 13 residues. The CDR3 DNA reads as TGTGCCAGCAGTTTGTCCGGGACCTACGAGCAGTACTTC. This translates into CASSLSGTYEQYF.